The 8 T cell receptor beta chains below were found in one sample sequenced in a study of vaccination effects on CD4 cells after COVID-19. Using viral peptide pools, the ViraFEST assay grew out antigen-specific CD4+ T cells prior to sequencing. Following 10 days of culture, CD4+ T cells were isolated. Participants completed two doses of the BNT162b2 or mRNA-1273 vaccine. Which antigens these TCRs recognize remains unknown. Sequenced by immunoSEQ multiplex PCR; TCRdb stores in-frame clones only, minus some. This table holds about 80,000 clones, around 74% found once. The sequencing here drew on CD4+ T cells from PBMCs cultured with HCoV-OC43 spike peptides, taken after COVID-19 vaccination. Subset defined: HCoV-OC43 spike overlapping peptide pool stimulation. All receptors derive from a human donor who received a COVID-19 vaccine.

This clone came up a few times. This chain joins TRBV9 and TRBJ2-5; D not resolved. Trimming shortened V by 5 bases and J by 5 bases, and 7 bases separated the two germline ends. This CDR3 comprises 11 residues. From germline, CDR1 is SGDLS and CDR2 YYNGEE. DNA for the CDR3: TGTGCCAGCAGTATCGGGGAGACCCAGTACTTC. It specifies CASSIGETQYF.

The chain has TRBV20-1 and TRBJ2-1, with a tentative D call TRBD2 (5 bases). From germline, CDR1 is DFQATT and CDR2 SNEGSKA (reference sequence). Between the trimmed V and J ends, which lost 3 bases and 6 bases, there was a span of 12 bases. The CDR3 totals 13 residues. The CDR3 DNA reads TGCAGTGCTAGTAGGACTTCTATCAATGAGCAGTTCTTC. Translation: CSASRTSINEQFF.

The V call is TRBV5-1, the J call TRBJ2-5, with 9 bases matching TRBD2. Germline CDR1 and CDR2: SGHRS and YFSETQ. The CDR3 spans 17 residues. V gave up 3 bases and J gave up 4 bases; unmatched junction bases: 13. The CDR3 nucleotides are TGCGCCAGCAGCTGGGGAAAGACTAGCGGAGGGGGAGAGACCCAGTACTTC. Amino acids: CASSWGKTSGGGETQYF.

This clone was seen only a few times. The chain uses TRBV15 and TRBJ2-7; a weak D match, TRBD1 (5 bases). Trimming pared 0 bases from V and 1 base from J, leaving 13 bases between. Germline V gene sequence: CDR1 LNHNV, CDR2 YYDKDF (reference sequence). The CDR3 extends over 16 amino acids. CDR3 loop: CATSREVAGWSYEQYV. CDR3 DNA: TGTGCCACCAGCAGAGAGGTGGCAGGGTGGTCCTACGAGCAGTACGTC.

The DNA for the CDR3 is TGTGCCAGTAGCAGGCGGACTTCAGGGGCGTTGAACTATGGCTACACCTTC. Translating gives CASSRRTSGALNYGYTF. The chain has TRBV19 and TRBJ1-2; D possibly corresponds to TRBD1 (6 bases). Germline values: CDR1 LNHDA, CDR2 SQIVND (reference sequence). This CDR3 has 17 amino acids. V lost 6 bases to trimming and J lost 2 bases, with 22 bases between them.

The gene calls are TRBV7-3 and TRBJ2-3; the D call may be TRBD1 or TRBD2 (6 bases each). V was clipped by 2 bases and J by 8 bases, with 14 bases between them. Germline-derived CDR1 and CDR2 are SGHTA and FQGTGA. The CDR3 has 14 amino acids. The CDR3 bases are TGTGCCAGCAGCTTAGGGAATTGGGGGGCTACGCAGTATTTT. It is translated as CASSLGNWGATQYF.

The V gene is TRBV29-1, the J gene TRBJ1-1; weak D call: TRBD1 (6 bases). CDR3 length: 13 residues. Per the germline V gene, CDR1 is SQVTM and CDR2 is ANQGSEA. V lost 4 bases and J 1 base, leaving 10 bases between the germline ends. CDR3 DNA: TGCAGCGTTGTCAGGGGCGGGAACACTGAAGCTTTCTTT. This sequence encodes CSVVRGGNTEAFF.

The genes are TRBV27 and TRBJ2-7; 7 bases match TRBD1. V lost 5 bases, J lost 0 bases, and 4 bases stayed unmatched. The CDR3 totals 14 residues. Germline loops: CDR1 MNHEY, CDR2 SMNVEV (reference sequence). The CDR3 region is CASSRQGSSYEQYV. CDR3 sequence (DNA): TGTGCCAGCAGTAGACAGGGTTCCTCCTACGAGCAGTACGTC.